A single sample is the source of the 8 T cell receptor beta chains below, sequenced in a study of T cells generated in artificial thymic organoids. No antigen has been identified for these receptors. Separate semi-nested PCRs amplified TCRalpha and TCRbeta libraries using constant-region reverse primers in TRAC or TRBC. From the 5' RACE reads, TCRdb called clonotypes with MiXCR, one entry per CDR3 protein. Among 7,500 to 9,000 distinct CDR3 sequences listed, roughly a quarter were seen once. Artificial thymic organoids aggregated human hematopoietic stem and progenitor cells with human DLL1-expressing MS5 murine stromal cells. The seeding cells were CD34+CD3- hematopoietic stem and progenitor cells purified by FACS to remove T cells. Sequencing was done on a sample of naive CD8+ T cells grown in artificial thymic organoids from cord blood stem and progenitor cells. The subset here: CD3+TCRalphabeta+CD8SP T cells; for blood, CD45RO-CCR7+ naive CD8+ T cells. The receptors stem from a human donor who gave cord blood stem cells for thymic organoid culture, a cardiac surgery patient who gave postnatal thymus, or a blood donor (not recorded which).

This clonotype qualifies as medium-sized. The chain is built from TRBV6-2 or TRBV6-3 and TRBJ2-1; a possible D gene is TRBD1 (5 bases). Between the trimmed V and J ends, which lost 6 bases and 9 bases, there was a span of 12 bases. Germline V gene sequence: CDR1 MNHEY, CDR2 SVGEGT. The CDR3 extends over 12 amino acids. CDR3 in amino acids: CASRTSGIEQFF. The CDR3 nucleotides read TGTGCCAGCAGGACTTCAGGGATTGAGCAGTTCTTC.

In this sample, this clonotype turned up a few times. This chain uses TRBV4-1 with TRBJ2-7, with 11 bases matching TRBD2. The CDR3 is 16 residues long. CDR1 and CDR2 (germline): MGHRA, YSYEKL. The V and J ends lost 3 bases and 4 bases, in that order; junction bases with no gene match: 8. The CDR3 DNA is TGCGCCAGCAGCCAGTGTCTAGCGGGGGGCCCTTACGAGCAGTACTTC. Translating gives CASSQCLAGGPYEQYF.

This clonotype was counted between two and nine times. The CDR3 nucleotides are TGTGCCAGCAGTTATAACAGGAGTCCTAACTATGGCTACACCTTC. Amino acids: CASSYNRSPNYGYTF. The J gene is TRBJ1-2, the V gene TRBV6-5, with D possibly TRBD1 on 5 matching bases. Trimming stripped 3 bases from V and 0 bases from J, with 11 bases between. CDR1 MNHEY and CDR2 SVGAGI come from the germline V gene. The CDR3 has 15 residues.

As for this clonotype: This may come from a read error, since a much larger clone is one base off. The rearrangement uses TRBV4-3 and TRBJ1-1, with TRBD1 matching 7 bases. The junction had 11 bases not matched to a gene; V was cut back by 4 bases and J by 6 bases. The CDR3 sequence is 15 residues long. CDR1 and CDR2 from the germline V gene are LGHNA and YSLEER. The CDR3 spells CASSPWDRCKAEAFF. The CDR3 nucleotides are TGCGCCAGCAGCCCCTGGGACAGATGTAAAGCTGAAGCTTTCTTT.

This clonotype appeared a few times. The rearrangement joins TRBV6-2 or TRBV6-3 to TRBJ2-7; perhaps TRBD2 as D (5 bases). The germline V gene encodes CDR1 MNHEY and CDR2 SVGEGT. The CDR3 extends over 15 amino acids. Trimming took off 3 bases at V and 5 bases at J, with 17 bases between the two ends. CDR3 residues: CASSYRGFFLDEQYF. CDR3 in DNA: TGTGCCAGCAGTTATCGGGGTTTCTTTTTGGACGAGCAGTACTTC.

This clonotype has a handful of counts. This sequence joins TRBV2 and TRBJ2-1; 9 bases line up with TRBD2. Unmatched junction bases numbered 14, after V lost 2 bases and J lost 0 bases. CDR1 and CDR2 (germline): SNHLY, FYNNEI. CDR3 size: 20 residues. The CDR3 loop reads CASSEPLAGGPRSSYNEQFF. As DNA, the CDR3 is TGTGCCAGCAGTGAACCCTTGGCGGGGGGGCCACGAAGCTCCTACAATGAGCAGTTCTTC.

This sequence joins TRBV11-2 and TRBJ1-6; 8 bases fit TRBD1. The CDR3 totals 15 residues. The germline V gene has CDR1 SGHAT and CDR2 FQNNGV. With 7 bases clipped from V and 3 bases from J, the junction kept 5 bases outside the gene matches. CDR3 DNA: TGTGCCAGCACCCGGACAGGGTGCTATAATTCACCCCTCCACTTT. Protein sequence: CASTRTGCYNSPLHF.

The chain couples TRBV12-3 or TRBV12-4 to TRBJ1-2; 12 nucleotides agree with TRBD1. The V gene end was trimmed by 5 bases and the J gene end by 3 bases; junction bases not matched to a gene: 4. This CDR3 spans 15 amino acids. CDR3 amino acids: CASSRDRGQDYGYTF. In DNA form, the CDR3 reads TGTGCCAGCAGTCGGGACAGGGGGCAGGACTATGGCTACACCTTC.